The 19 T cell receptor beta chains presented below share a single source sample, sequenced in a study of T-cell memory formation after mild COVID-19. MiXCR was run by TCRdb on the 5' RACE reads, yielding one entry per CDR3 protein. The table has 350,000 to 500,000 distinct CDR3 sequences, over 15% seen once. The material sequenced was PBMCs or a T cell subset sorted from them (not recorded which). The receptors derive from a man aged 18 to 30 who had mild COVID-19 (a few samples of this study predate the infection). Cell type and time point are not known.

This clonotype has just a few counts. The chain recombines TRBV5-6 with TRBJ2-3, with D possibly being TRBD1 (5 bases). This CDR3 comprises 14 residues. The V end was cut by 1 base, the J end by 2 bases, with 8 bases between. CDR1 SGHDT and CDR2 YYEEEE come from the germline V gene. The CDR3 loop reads CASSLKDNTDTQYF. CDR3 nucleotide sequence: TGTGCCAGCAGCTTGAAGGACAACACAGATACGCAGTATTTT.

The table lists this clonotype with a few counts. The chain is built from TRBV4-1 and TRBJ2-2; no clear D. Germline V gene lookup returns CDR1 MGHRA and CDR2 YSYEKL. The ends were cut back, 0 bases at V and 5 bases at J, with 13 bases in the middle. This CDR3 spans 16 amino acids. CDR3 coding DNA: TGCGCCAGCAGCCAAGATAGCTTTCGCCGGACCGGGGAGCTGTTTTTT. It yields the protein CASSQDSFRRTGELFF.

CDR3 residues: CASSLQAGFSGANVLTF. The CDR3 DNA follows: TGCGCCAGCAGCTTGCAGGCAGGCTTCTCTGGGGCCAACGTCCTGACTTTC. The V and J genes are TRBV5-1 and TRBJ2-6; D is ambiguous. This CDR3 contains 17 residues. In germline, CDR1 is SGHRS, CDR2 YFSETQ. The V and J ends lost 1 base and 0 bases respectively, with 11 bases between them.

CDR3: CASQKQGANLNTEAFF. In DNA, the CDR3 is TGCGCCAGCCAAAAACAGGGGGCCAATCTTAACACTGAAGCTTTCTTT. The chain uses TRBV5-1 and TRBJ1-1; 9 bases align to TRBD1. The V gene end was trimmed by 7 bases and the J gene end by 2 bases; junction bases not matched to a gene: 12. Germline V gene data show CDR1 as SGHRS and CDR2 as YFSETQ. The CDR3 covers 16 residues.

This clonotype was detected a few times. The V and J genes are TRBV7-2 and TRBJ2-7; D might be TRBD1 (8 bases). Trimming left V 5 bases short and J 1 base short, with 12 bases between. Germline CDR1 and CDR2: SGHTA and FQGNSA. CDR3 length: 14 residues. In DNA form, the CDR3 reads TGTGCCAGCAGCCTACAGGGGGGGTCCTACGAGCAGTACTTC. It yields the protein CASSLQGGSYEQYF.

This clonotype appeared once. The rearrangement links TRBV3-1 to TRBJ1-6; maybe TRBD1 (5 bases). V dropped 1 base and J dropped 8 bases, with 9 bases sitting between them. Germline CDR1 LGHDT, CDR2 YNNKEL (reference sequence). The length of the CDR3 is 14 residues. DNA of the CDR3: TGTGCCAGCAGCCAAGGGGGCGTCGATTCACCCCTCCACTTT. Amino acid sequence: CASSQGGVDSPLHF.

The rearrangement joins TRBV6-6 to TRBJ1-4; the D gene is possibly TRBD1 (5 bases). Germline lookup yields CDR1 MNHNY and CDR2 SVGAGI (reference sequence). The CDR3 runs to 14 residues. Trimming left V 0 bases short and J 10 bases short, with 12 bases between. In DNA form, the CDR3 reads TGTGCCAGCAGTTACTCGGGGGGTAGTGGAAAACTGTTTTTT. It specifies CASSYSGGSGKLFF.

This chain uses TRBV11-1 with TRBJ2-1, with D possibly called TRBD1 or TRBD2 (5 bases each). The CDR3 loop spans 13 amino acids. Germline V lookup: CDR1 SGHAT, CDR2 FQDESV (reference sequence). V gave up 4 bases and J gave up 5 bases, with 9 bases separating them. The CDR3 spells CASSSGTHNEQFF. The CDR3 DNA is TGTGCCAGCAGCTCCGGGACCCACAATGAGCAGTTCTTC.

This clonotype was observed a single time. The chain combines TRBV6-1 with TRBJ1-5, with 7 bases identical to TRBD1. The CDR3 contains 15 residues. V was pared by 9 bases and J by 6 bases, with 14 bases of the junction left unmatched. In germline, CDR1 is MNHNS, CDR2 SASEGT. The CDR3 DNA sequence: TGTGCCAGTCTTTCTGGGCAGGGGGACTCTCAGCCCCAGCATTTT. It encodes CASLSGQGDSQPQHF.

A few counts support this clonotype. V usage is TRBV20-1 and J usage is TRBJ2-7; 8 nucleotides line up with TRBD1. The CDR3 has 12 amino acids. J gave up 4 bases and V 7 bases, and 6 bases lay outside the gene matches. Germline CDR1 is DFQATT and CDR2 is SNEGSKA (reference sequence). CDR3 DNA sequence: TGCAGTGTATGGGACAGGCTTTACGAGCAGTACTTC. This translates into CSVWDRLYEQYF.

The CDR3 nucleotides are TGTGCCAGCAGTAGCGGGGGCTGGGAGCAGTTCTTC. Amino acids: CASSSGGWEQFF. The chain is built from TRBV7-3 and TRBJ2-1; 9 bases line up with TRBD2. V trimming: 6 bases; J trimming: 10 bases; junction bases outside the gene matches: 4. Germline CDR1 reads SGHTA; CDR2 reads FQGTGA. The CDR3 sequence is 12 residues long.

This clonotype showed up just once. CDR3 DNA sequence: TGTGCCTGGAGTGTACCTGAGACCCCCGGAAACACCATATATTTT. Translation gives CAWSVPETPGNTIYF. This rearrangement joins TRBV30 to TRBJ1-3; D is undetermined. This CDR3 is built from 15 residues. CDR1 GTSNPN and CDR2 SVGIG come from the germline V gene (reference sequence). The V end lost 0 bases, the J end lost 4 bases, and 13 bases lay between the germline ends.

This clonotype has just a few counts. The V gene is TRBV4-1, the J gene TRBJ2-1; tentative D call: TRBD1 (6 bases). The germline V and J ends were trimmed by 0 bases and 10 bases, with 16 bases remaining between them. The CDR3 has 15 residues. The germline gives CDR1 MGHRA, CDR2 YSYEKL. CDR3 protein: CASSQEAVWGQEQFF. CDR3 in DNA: TGCGCCAGCAGCCAAGAGGCGGTTTGGGGGCAGGAGCAGTTCTTC.

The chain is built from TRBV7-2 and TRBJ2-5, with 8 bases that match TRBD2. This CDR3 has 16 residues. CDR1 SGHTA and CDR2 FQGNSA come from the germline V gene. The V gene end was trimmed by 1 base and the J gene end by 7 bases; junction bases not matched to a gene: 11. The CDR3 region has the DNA TGTGCCAGCAGCTTAGGGGAGATAGCGGGGCGAGGGACCCAGTACTTC. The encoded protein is CASSLGEIAGRGTQYF. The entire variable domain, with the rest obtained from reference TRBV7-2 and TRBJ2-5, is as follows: GAGVSQSPSNKVTEKGKDVELRCDPISGHTALYWYRQSLGQGLEFLIYFQGNSAPDKSGLPSDRFSAERTGGSVSTLTIQRTQQEDSAVYLCASSLGEIAGRGTQYFGPGTRLLVL.

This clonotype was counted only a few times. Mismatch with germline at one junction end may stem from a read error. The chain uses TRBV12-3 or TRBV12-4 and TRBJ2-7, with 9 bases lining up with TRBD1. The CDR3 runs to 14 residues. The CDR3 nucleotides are TGTGCCAGCAGTTTGGGTGGCTCTCCCGGACAGGGGAACTTC. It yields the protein CASSLGGSPGQGNF.

The CDR3 loop reads CASGWDAANEQFF. In nucleotides, the CDR3 is TGTGCCAGCGGATGGGACGCCGCGAATGAGCAGTTCTTC. The rearrangement joins TRBV2 to TRBJ2-1; tentatively, D is TRBD1 or TRBD2 (5 bases each). V lost 8 bases and J 7 bases, leaving 15 bases between the germline ends. The CDR3 sequence is 13 residues long. CDR1 and CDR2 (germline): SNHLY, FYNNEI.

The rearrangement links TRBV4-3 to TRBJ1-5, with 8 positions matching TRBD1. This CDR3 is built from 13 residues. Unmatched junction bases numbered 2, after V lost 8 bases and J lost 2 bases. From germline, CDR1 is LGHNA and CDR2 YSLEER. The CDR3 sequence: CASGQGGNQPQHF. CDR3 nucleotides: TGCGCCAGCGGACAGGGAGGCAATCAGCCCCAGCATTTT.

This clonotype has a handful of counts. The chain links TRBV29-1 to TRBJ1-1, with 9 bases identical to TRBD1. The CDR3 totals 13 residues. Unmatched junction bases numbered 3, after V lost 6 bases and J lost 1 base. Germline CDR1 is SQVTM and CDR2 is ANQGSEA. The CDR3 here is CSVKGQGNTEAFF. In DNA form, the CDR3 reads TGCAGCGTAAAGGGACAGGGGAACACTGAAGCTTTCTTT. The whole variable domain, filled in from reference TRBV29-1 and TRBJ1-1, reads SAVISQKPSRDICQRGTSLTIQCQVDSQVTMMFWYRQQPGQSLTLIATANQGSEATYESGFVIDKFPISRPNLTFSTLTVSNMSPEDSSIYLCSVKGQGNTEAFFGQGTRLTVV.

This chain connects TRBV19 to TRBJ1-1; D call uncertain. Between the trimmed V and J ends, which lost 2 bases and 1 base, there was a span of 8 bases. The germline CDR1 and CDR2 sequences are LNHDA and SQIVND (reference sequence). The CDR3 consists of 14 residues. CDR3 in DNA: TGTGCCAGTAGTATACGGGGAGAGAACACTGAAGCTTTCTTT. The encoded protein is CASSIRGENTEAFF.